Only one count was recorded for the clone carrying this TCR beta chain. Per the study methods: Cell counts per sample came from amplifying reference gene primers. Data came from immunoSEQ multiplex PCR; TCRdb stores just in-frame clones and leaves some out. V and J calls and clone size are given by that table; D and trimming were obtained from the DNA. The table records 95,000 to 150,000 clones, about three quarters of them present only once. The CDR3 contains 15 residues. Per germline, CDR1 LGHDT and CDR2 YNNKEL (reference sequence). The ends were cut back, 0 bases at V and 2 bases at J, with 10 bases in the middle. These data are taken from a study of blood T cell repertoires in COVID-19.

Sequenced sample: peripheral blood. The chain links TRBV3-1 (or the pseudogene TRBV3-2) to TRBJ2-5, with D unclear. The TCR sequence derives from a human donor with acute or convalescent COVID-19. The donor label of this sample is uncertain. CDR3 DNA: TGTGCCAGCAGCCAAGAAGCGCACTTTCAAGAGACCCAGTACTTC. Translated, it gives CASSQEAHFQETQYF.